This T cell receptor beta chain was identified in a study of blood T cell repertoires in COVID-19. Across the study: The cDNA or gDNA used as material had been derived from T cells, B-cell-depleted T cells, or PBMCs.

Germline CDR1 reads MRHNA; CDR2 reads SNTAGT. The CDR3 length is 14 residues. V lost 0 bases and J 4 bases, leaving 9 bases between the germline ends. Here immunoSEQ multiplex PCR was the method, and the copy in TCRdb shows in-frame clones only, minus some. The sample contains some 47,000 clones, roughly nine tenths of which appear only once. The sequence came from a man in his fifties or sixties with active COVID-19. The genes are TRBV6-4 and TRBJ1-2; TRBD1 might be the D (6 bases). The specimen was peripheral blood. The CDR3 nucleotides are TGTGCCAGCAGTGACTCTTCAGGGGCCTATGGCTACACCTTC. Its translation is CASSDSSGAYGYTF.